The entry below describes one T cell receptor beta chain. With a J-beta primer mix and a sample-barcoded 5' primer, a second PCR ran about 7 to 12 cycles. TCRdb passed the 5' RACE reads through MiXCR, listing each CDR3 protein once. This sample has 700,000 to 900,000 distinct CDR3 sequences; about a quarter occur once, and the top ten carry about 3%. This specimen belongs to a study of blood T cells in healthy people across ages. This CDR3 region has 12 residues. Germline lookup yields CDR1 SGHTA and CDR2 FQGNSA. V was trimmed by 1 base and J by 7 bases, leaving 7 bases between them. This sample also appeared in a second study, on T cells of mothers and their children. In that study: No clones detected were persistent microchimeric T cell clones.

This rearrangement joins TRBV7-2 to TRBJ1-1; D is unresolved. The TCR sequence derives from a boy between 10 and 17 years old in good health. The sequencing sample was made of blood. CDR3 sequence (DNA): TGTGCCAGCAGCTTAGTGAATGTTGAAGCTTTCTTT. It codes for CASSLVNVEAFF.